This TCR beta chain was profiled in a study of control samples from healthy donors and cancer patients. The CDR3 has 17 amino acids. CDR1 and CDR2 (germline): SGHRS, YFSETQ. V lost 0 bases and J lost 4, with 20 bases in between. Clones were read by immunoSEQ multiplex PCR, and TCRdb kept only the in-frame ones, dropping some. The sample has 150,000 to 180,000 clones, about 94% seen once. The specimen sequenced was blood. The chain uses TRBV5-1 and TRBJ2-7; TRBD2 might be the D (6 bases). This clonotype was obtained from a man between 40 and 49 years old in good health. The CDR3 region is CASSLGRGPPVSYEQYF. As DNA, the CDR3 is TGCGCCAGCAGCTTGGGGCGGGGACCGCCGGTGTCTTACGAGCAGTACTTC. Supplemented by reference TRBV5-1 and TRBJ2-7, the full variable domain reads KAGVTQTPRYLIKTRGQQVTLSCSPISGHRSVSWYQQTPGQGLQFLFEYFSETQRNKGNFPGRFSGRQFSNSRSEMNVSTLELGDSALYLCASSLGRGPPVSYEQYFGPGTRLTVT.